This T cell receptor beta chain was retrieved from a study of identical twins. A universal primer site came from template switching; cDNA carried unique molecular identifiers. TCRdb passed the 5' RACE reads through MiXCR, listing each CDR3 protein once. The table lists approximately 670,000 distinct CDR3 sequences, approximately 6% of them singletons. In this sample, this clonotype turned up a few times. Its antigen is as yet unknown. Broader study findings: Insertion counts were lower in abundant cord blood beta clonotypes, a trend that memory repertoires did not show. Beta out-of-frame twin sharing showed a weaker excess.

CDR1 and CDR2 from the germline V gene are KGHDR and SFDVKD. The CDR3 extends over 15 amino acids. The V and J ends lost 3 bases and 0 bases respectively, with 9 bases between them. The donors were all healthy and Caucasian. This sequence originates from a man aged 18 to 35 in good health. J is TRBJ2-3 and V is TRBV24-1, with no clear D. The sequencing input was naive T cells sorted from blood. The CDR3, as DNA: TGTGCCACCAGTGATGGATTAGCAAGCACAGATACGCAGTATTTT. As protein: CATSDGLASTDTQYF.